The 9 T cell receptor beta chains below come from one sample, sequenced in a study of T-cell memory formation after mild COVID-19. In TCRdb, the 5' RACE reads were re-called with MiXCR into one record per CDR3 protein. This table has around 310,000 distinct CDR3 sequences, about 20% appearing once. The material sequenced was PBMCs or a T cell subset sorted from them (not recorded which). The receptors derive from a man younger than 30 who had mild COVID-19 (a few samples of this study predate the infection). Cell type and time point are not known.

This clonotype was seen only a few times. The chain links TRBV12-3 or TRBV12-4 to TRBJ2-2; TRBD2 aligns across 10 bases. Trimming cost V 5 bases and J 7 bases; bases outside gene matches: 7. The CDR3 sequence is 15 residues long. The DNA of the CDR3 is TGTGCCAGCAGTGACCTAGCGGGGGACGTCGGGGAGCTGTTTTTT. The encoded protein is CASSDLAGDVGELFF.

The table lists this clonotype with a few counts. The gene calls are TRBV28 and TRBJ2-1, with 8 bases fitting TRBD2. The junction had 11 bases not matched to a gene; V was cut back by 6 bases and J by 7 bases. Germline lookup yields CDR1 MDHEN and CDR2 SYDVKM. This CDR3 region has 15 residues. The chain's CDR3 is CASSQTSAGQNEQFF. As DNA, the CDR3 is TGTGCCAGCAGCCAGACTAGCGCCGGTCAAAATGAGCAGTTCTTC. Full variable domain (rest looked up from reference TRBV28 and TRBJ2-1): DVKVTQSSRYLVKRTGEKVFLECVQDMDHENMFWYRQDPGLGLRLIYFSYDVKMKEKGDIPEGYSVSREKKERFSLILESASTNQTSMYLCASSQTSAGQNEQFFGPGTRLTVL.

The chain joins TRBV12-3 or TRBV12-4 to TRBJ1-6; tentative D call: TRBD1 (5 bases). The length of the CDR3 is 15 residues. V was pared by 6 bases and J by 6 bases, with 15 bases between. This CDR3 reads CASRPVWGLNSPLHF. The CDR3 bases are TGTGCCAGCAGGCCCGTATGGGGCCTTAATTCACCCCTCCACTTT.

This chain uses TRBV2 with TRBJ2-1; tentatively, D is TRBD2 (6 bases). V shed 6 bases and J shed 13 bases, with 16 bases lying between them. Germline V gives CDR1 SNHLY, CDR2 FYNNEI. The CDR3 runs to 12 residues. The CDR3 bases are TGTGCCAGCAGCGGGATCCGGGACTTACAGTTCTTC. Protein: CASSGIRDLQFF.

This clonotype was counted between two and nine times. The rearrangement links TRBV12-3 or TRBV12-4 to TRBJ2-2; 8 positions agree with TRBD1. The V gene end was trimmed by 7 bases and the J gene end by 4 bases; junction bases not matched to a gene: 14. The CDR3 contains 17 residues. Here the CDR3 reads CASTPPPGQVGTGELFF. The CDR3 DNA sequence: TGTGCCAGCACCCCACCCCCGGGACAGGTGGGCACCGGGGAGCTGTTTTTT.

This clonotype was detected a few times. The chain joins TRBV7-8 to TRBJ1-5; possibly TRBD1 for D (5 bases). The germline CDR1 and CDR2 sequences are SGHVS and FQNEAQ. The CDR3 is 15 residues long. Between the trimmed V and J ends, which lost 4 bases and 0 bases, there was a span of 10 bases. The CDR3 DNA reads as TGTGCCAGCAGCTCCCTCAGGGATAGCAATCAGCCCCAGCATTTT. Its protein is CASSSLRDSNQPQHF.

In its sample, this clonotype was seen a few times. The chain is built from TRBV7-2 and TRBJ1-2; D not certain. This CDR3 comprises 12 residues. The germline CDR1 and CDR2 sequences are SGHTA and FQGNSA. V was cut by 4 bases and J by 8 bases, with 11 bases left in between. The CDR3 bases are TGTGCCAGCAGCTCAGGTCTCCGCGGCTACACCTTC. This translates into CASSSGLRGYTF.

The genes are TRBV7-9 and TRBJ2-2; TRBD1 matches at 10 bases. The CDR3 loop spans 15 amino acids. V shed 4 bases, J shed 6 bases, and the junction held 5 bases outside the gene matches. In germline, CDR1 is SEHNR, CDR2 FQNEAQ (reference sequence). CDR3 in amino acids: CASSSGTGAPGELFF. The CDR3 nucleotides read TGTGCCAGCAGCTCCGGGACAGGGGCACCCGGGGAGCTGTTTTTT.

This clonotype appeared a few times. The chain carries TRBV7-9 and TRBJ2-3; D remains ambiguous. V gave up 4 bases and J gave up 0 bases, with 8 bases separating them. There are 14 residues in the CDR3. The germline V gene encodes CDR1 SEHNR and CDR2 FQNEAQ (reference sequence). The CDR3 region has the DNA TGTGCCAGCAGCTCCTTCCGCAGCACAGATACGCAGTATTTT. The encoded protein is CASSSFRSTDTQYF.